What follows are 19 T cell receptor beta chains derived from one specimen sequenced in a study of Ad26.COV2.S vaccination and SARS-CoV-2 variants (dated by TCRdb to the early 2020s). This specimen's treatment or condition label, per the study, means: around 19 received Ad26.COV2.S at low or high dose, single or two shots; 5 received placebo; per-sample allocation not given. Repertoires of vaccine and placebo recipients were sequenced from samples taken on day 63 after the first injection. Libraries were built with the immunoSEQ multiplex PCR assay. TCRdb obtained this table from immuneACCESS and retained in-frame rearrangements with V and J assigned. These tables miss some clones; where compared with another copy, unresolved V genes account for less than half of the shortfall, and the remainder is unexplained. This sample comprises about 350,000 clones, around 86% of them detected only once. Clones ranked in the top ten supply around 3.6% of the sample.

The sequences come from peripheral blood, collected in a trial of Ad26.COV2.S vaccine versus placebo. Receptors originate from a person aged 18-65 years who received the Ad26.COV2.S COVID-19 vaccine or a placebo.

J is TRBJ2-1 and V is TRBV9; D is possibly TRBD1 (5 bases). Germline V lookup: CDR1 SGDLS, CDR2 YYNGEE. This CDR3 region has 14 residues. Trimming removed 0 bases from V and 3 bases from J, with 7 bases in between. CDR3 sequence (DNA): TGTGCCAGCAGCGTAGTTGACAGCTACAATGAGCAGTTCTTC. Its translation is CASSVVDSYNEQFF.

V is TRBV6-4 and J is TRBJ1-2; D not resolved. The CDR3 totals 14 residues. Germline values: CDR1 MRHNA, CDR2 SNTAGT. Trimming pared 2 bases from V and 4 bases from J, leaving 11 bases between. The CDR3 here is CASSDDPKIYGYTF. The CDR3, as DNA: TGTGCCAGCAGTGACGATCCCAAGATCTATGGCTACACCTTC.

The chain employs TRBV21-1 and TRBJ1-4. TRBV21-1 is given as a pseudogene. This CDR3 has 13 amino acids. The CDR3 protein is CASSRAAGEKLFF. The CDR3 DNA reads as TGTGCCAGCAGCAGGGCAGCGGGCGAAAAACTGTTTTTT.

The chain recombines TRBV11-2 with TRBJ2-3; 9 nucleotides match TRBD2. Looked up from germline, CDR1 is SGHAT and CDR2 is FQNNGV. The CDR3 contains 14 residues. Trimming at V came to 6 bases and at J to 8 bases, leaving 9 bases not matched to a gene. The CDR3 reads CASRSAGGPGTQYF. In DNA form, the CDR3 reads TGTGCCAGCAGATCCGCGGGGGGGCCGGGTACGCAGTATTTT. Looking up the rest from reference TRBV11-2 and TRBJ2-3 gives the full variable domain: EAGVAQSPRYKIIEKRQSVAFWCNPISGHATLYWYQQILGQGPKLLIQFQNNGVVDDSQLPKDRFSAERLKGVDSTLKIQPAKLEDSAVYLCASRSAGGPGTQYFGPGTRLTVL.

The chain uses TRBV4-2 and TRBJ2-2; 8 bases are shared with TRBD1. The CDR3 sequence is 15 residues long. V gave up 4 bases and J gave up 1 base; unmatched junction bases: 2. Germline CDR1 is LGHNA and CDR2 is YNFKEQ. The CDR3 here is CASSPGQVNTGELFF. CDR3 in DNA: TGTGCCAGCAGCCCGGGACAGGTGAACACCGGGGAGCTGTTTTTT.

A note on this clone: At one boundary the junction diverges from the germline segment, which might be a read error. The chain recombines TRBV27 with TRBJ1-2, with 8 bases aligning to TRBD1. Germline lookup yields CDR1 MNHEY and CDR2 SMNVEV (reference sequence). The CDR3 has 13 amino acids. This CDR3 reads CASSFLSGQGFTF. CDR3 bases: TGTGCCAGCAGTTTCCTGTCCGGACAGGGCTTCACCTTC.

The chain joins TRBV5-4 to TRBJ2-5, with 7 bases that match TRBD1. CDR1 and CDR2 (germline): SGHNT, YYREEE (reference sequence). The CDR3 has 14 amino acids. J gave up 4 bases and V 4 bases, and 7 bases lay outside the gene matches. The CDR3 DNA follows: TGTGCCAGCAGCCTCTTGGGACAGATAGAGACCCAGTACTTC. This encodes CASSLLGQIETQYF.

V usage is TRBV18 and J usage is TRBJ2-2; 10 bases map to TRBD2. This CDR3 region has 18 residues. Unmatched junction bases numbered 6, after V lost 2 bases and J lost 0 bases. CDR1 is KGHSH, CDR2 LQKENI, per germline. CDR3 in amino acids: CASSPSYGLAANTGELFF. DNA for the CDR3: TGTGCCAGCTCACCATCGTATGGACTAGCGGCGAACACCGGGGAGCTGTTTTTT.

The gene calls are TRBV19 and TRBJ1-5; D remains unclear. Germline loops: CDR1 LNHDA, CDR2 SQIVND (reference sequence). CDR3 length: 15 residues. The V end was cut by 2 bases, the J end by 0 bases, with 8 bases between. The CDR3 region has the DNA TGTGCCAGTAGTATATTGGGTGATAGCAATCAGCCCCAGCATTTT. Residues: CASSILGDSNQPQHF.

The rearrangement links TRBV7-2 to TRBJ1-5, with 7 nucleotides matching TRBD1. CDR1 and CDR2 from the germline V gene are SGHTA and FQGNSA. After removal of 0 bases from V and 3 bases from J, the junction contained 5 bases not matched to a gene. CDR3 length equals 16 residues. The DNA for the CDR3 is TGTGCCAGCAGCTTAGCTAGTGGGACAGTCAATCAGCCCCAGCATTTT. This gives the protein CASSLASGTVNQPQHF.

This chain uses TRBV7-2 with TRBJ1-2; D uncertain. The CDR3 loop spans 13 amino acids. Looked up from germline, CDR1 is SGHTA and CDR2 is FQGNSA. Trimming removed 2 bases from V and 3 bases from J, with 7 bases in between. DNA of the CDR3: TGTGCCAGCAGCTTAACCAGTGACTATGGCTACACCTTC. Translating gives CASSLTSDYGYTF.

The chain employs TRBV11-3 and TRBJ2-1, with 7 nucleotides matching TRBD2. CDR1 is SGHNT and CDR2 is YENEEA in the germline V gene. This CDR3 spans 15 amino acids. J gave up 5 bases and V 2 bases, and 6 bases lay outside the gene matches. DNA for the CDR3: TGTGCCAGCAGCTTACGGAGCGGGATCAACAATGAGCAGTTCTTC. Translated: CASSLRSGINNEQFF. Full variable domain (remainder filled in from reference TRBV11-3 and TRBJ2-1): EAGVVQSPRYKIIEKKQPVAFWCNPISGHNTLYWYLQNLGQGPELLIRYENEEAVDDSQLPKDRFSAERLKGVDSTLKIQPAELGDSAVYLCASSLRSGINNEQFFGPGTRLTVL.

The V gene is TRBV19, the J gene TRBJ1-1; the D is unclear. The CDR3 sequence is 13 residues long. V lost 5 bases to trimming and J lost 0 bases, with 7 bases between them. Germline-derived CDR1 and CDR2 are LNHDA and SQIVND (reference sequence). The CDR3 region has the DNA TGTGCCAGTAGTTCACAAGTGAACACTGAAGCTTTCTTT. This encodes CASSSQVNTEAFF.

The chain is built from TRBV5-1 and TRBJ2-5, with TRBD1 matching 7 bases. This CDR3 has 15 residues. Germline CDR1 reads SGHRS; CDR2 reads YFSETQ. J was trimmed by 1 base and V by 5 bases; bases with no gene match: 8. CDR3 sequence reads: CASRPNRDSQETQYF. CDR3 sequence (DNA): TGCGCCAGCAGGCCGAACCGGGACAGCCAAGAGACCCAGTACTTC.

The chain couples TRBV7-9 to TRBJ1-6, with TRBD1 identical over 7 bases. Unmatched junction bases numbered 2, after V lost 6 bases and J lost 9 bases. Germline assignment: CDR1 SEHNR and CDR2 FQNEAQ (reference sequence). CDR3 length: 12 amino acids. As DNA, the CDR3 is TGTGCCAGCAGTTCAGGGGGTTCACCCCTCCACTTT. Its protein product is CASSSGGSPLHF.

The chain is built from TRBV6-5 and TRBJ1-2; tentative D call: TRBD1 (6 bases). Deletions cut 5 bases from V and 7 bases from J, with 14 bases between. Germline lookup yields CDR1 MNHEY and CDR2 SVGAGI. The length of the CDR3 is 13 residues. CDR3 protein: CASSPGEGGGYTF. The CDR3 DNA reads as TGTGCCAGCAGTCCAGGGGAGGGAGGTGGCTACACCTTC.

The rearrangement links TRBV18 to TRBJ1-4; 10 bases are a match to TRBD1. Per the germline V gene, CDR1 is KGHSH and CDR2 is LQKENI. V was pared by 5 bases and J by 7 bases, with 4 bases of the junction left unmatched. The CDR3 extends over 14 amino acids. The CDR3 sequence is CASSDRDRGEKLFF. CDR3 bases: TGTGCCAGCTCAGACCGGGACAGGGGTGAAAAACTGTTTTTT.

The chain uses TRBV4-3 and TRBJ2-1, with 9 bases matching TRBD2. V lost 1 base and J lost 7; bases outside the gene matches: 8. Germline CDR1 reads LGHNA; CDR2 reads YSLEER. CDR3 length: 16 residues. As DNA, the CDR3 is TGCGCCAGCAGCCAAGTGGGCGGGGGGGCCAGAAATGAGCAGTTCTTC. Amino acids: CASSQVGGGARNEQFF.

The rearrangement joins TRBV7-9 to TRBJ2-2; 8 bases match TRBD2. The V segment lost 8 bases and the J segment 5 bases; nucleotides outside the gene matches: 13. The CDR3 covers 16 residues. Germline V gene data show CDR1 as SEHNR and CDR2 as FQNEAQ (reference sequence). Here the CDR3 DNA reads TGTGCCAGCGCCCTGTCGGGGGGGGCCCGGACCGGGGAGCTGTTTTTT. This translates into CASALSGGARTGELFF.